Listed below are T cell receptor beta chains from one sample, sequenced in a study of cytomegalovirus exposure and HLA in healthy donors. Produced via immunoSEQ multiplex PCR; TCRdb's table is partial and in-frame only. This sample yields 100,000 to 150,000 clones, of which about 80% are seen a single time; around 10% belongs to the top ten. The sequenced sample was PBMCs. These receptors were obtained from a man under 40 in good health and CMV-seropositive. CDR3s include the opening cysteine and the closing phenylalanine or tryptophan. D genes are given only for firm matches. Clone size is given for some rows only: seen once, a few or many times, or a class if the clone is expanded.

abundance | j_gene | d_gene | v_gene | CDR3aa | CDR3nt
few | TRBJ2-1 | TRBD2 | TRBV6-1 | CASSGLAGGEQFF | TGTGCCAGCAGTGGGCTAGCGGGGGGTGAGCAGTTCTTC
NA | TRBJ2-3 | NA | TRBV29-1 | CSAERSSGGTDTQYF | TGCAGCGCCGAACGGAGCTCCGGGGGCACAGATACGCAGTATTTT
NA | TRBJ1-2 | TRBD1 | TRBV18 | CASSSGTGRGDGYTF | TGTGCCAGCTCATCTGGGACAGGACGAGGGGATGGCTACACCTTC
NA | TRBJ2-5 | TRBD1 | TRBV11-2 | CASSPDRGLETQYF | TGTGCCAGCAGCCCAGACAGGGGGCTCGAGACCCAGTACTTC
NA | TRBJ1-1 | NA | TRBV21-1 | CASSKGKGALLTEAFF | TGTGCCAGCAGCAAAGGCAAGGGAGCCCTACTCACTGAAGCTTTCTTT
once | TRBJ2-7 | NA | TRBV2 | CASSEERYEQYF | TGTGCCAGCAGTGAAGAGAGGTACGAGCAGTACTTC
NA | TRBJ1-1 | NA | TRBV10-2 | CASGGMENTEAFF | TGCGCCAGCGGGGGGATGGAGAACACTGAAGCTTTCTTT
NA | TRBJ1-2 | TRBD1 | TRBV6-1 | CASSVRGGYNYGYTF | TGTGCCAGCAGTGTACGAGGGGGCTATAACTATGGCTACACCTTC
once | TRBJ2-3 | TRBD2 | TRBV7-3 | CASSSPYSGGNTDTQYF | TGTGCCAGCAGCTCTCCTTATAGCGGGGGAAACACAGATACGCAGTATTTT
NA | TRBJ2-5 | TRBD2 | TRBV27 | CASSSSGGALETQYF | TGTGCCAGCAGTTCGAGCGGGGGGGCCTTGGAGACCCAGTACTTC
NA | TRBJ1-1 | TRBD1 | TRBV10-3 | CAISVGDRGTEAFF | TGTGCCATCAGTGTAGGGGACAGGGGAACTGAAGCTTTCTTT
once | TRBJ1-5 | NA | TRBV19 | CASSMWGGSNQPQHF | TGTGCCAGTAGTATGTGGGGAGGAAGCAATCAGCCCCAGCATTTT
NA | TRBJ1-1 | NA | TRBV5-1 | CASSLWRAGDTEAFF | TGCGCCAGCAGCTTGTGGAGGGCGGGTGACACTGAAGCTTTCTTT
NA | TRBJ2-1 | NA | TRBV10-1 | CASSWTDANEQFF | TGCGCCAGCAGCTGGACAGACGCCAATGAGCAGTTCTTC
NA | TRBJ1-2 | NA | TRBV4-1 | CASSQVTAGGYGYTF | TGCGCCAGCAGCCAAGTTACGGCCGGCGGCTATGGCTACACCTTC
NA | TRBJ2-3 | NA | TRBV7-2 | CASSLRGIYTDTQYF | TGTGCCAGCAGCTTACGCGGTATATACACAGATACGCAGTATTTT
NA | TRBJ2-5 | NA | TRBV5-1 | CASSWTGESMETQYF | TGCGCCAGCAGCTGGACGGGGGAAAGTATGGAGACCCAGTACTTC
NA | TRBJ2-7 | TRBD2 | TRBV7-3 | CASSINGGSSYEQYF | TGTGCCAGCAGTATCAACGGGGGGAGCTCCTACGAGCAGTACTTC
NA | TRBJ2-7 | NA | TRBV6-5 | CASSYSRGNGEQYF | TGTGCCAGCAGTTACTCGAGAGGGAACGGCGAGCAGTACTTC
few | TRBJ1-1 | TRBD1 | TRBV5-1 | CASSTRQGGTEAFF | TGCGCCAGCAGCACCCGACAGGGCGGCACTGAAGCTTTCTTT
NA | TRBJ2-3 | NA | TRBV7-8 | CASSLDSPSSTDTQYF | TGTGCCAGCAGCTTAGACAGCCCGTCTAGCACAGATACGCAGTATTTT
NA | TRBJ2-7 | NA | TRBV11-2 | CASSSRYRDSSYEQYF | TGTGCCAGCAGCTCCCGTTACAGGGATAGCTCCTACGAGCAGTACTTC
NA | TRBJ2-2 | TRBD2 | TRBV5-1 | CASSPRTSGVYPGELFF | TGCGCCAGCAGCCCGAGGACTAGCGGGGTGTATCCCGGGGAGCTGTTTTTT
few | TRBJ2-3 | NA | TRBV6-5 | CASGTRTDTQYF | TGTGCCAGCGGAACGAGGACAGATACGCAGTATTTT
NA | TRBJ1-5 | TRBD1 | TRBV7-2 | CASSTMTGGTQPQHF | TGTGCCAGCAGCACGATGACAGGGGGAACTCAGCCCCAGCATTTT
NA | TRBJ1-3 | NA | TRBV29-1 | CSVADGDSGNTIYF | TGCAGCGTAGCGGACGGCGACTCTGGAAACACCATATATTTT
NA | TRBJ2-3 | NA | TRBV5-4 | CASSPGVASTDTQYF | TGTGCCAGCAGTCCGGGGGTCGCTAGCACAGATACGCAGTATTTT
NA | TRBJ2-1 | NA | TRBV6-1 | CASSWRDEQFF | TGTGCCAGCAGTTGGCGGGATGAGCAGTTCTTC